One sample yielded the 11 T cell receptor beta chains listed below, sequenced in a study of Graves' ophthalmopathy and Graves' hyperthyroidism. Amplified TCR beta CDR3 regions were obtained using RNA transcripts as template. First-round RT-PCR relied on HTBI primers, and a second-round multiplex PCR came next. TCRdb processed the multiplex PCR reads anew with MiXCR; each CDR3 protein has one entry. This table has approximately 380,000 distinct CDR3 sequences, around 21% appearing once. Sequencing was carried out using peripheral blood. Receptor source: a woman between 18 and 29 years old with stable Graves' hyperthyroidism.

In its sample, this clonotype was seen many times. This sequence joins TRBV5-1 and TRBJ1-1; 7 nucleotides line up with TRBD1. CDR1 is SGHRS, CDR2 YFSETQ, per germline. This CDR3 region has 15 residues. V was clipped by 4 bases and J by 1 base; unmatched bases: 7. The CDR3 is CASSNRDSGNTEAFF. CDR3 nucleotide sequence: TGCGCCAGCAGCAACCGGGACAGCGGGAACACTGAAGCTTTCTTT.

The V gene is TRBV20-1, the J gene TRBJ1-2, with D perhaps matching TRBD1 (5 bases). V gave up 3 bases and J gave up 3 bases, with 17 bases separating them. The CDR3 contains 15 residues. The germline CDR1 and CDR2 sequences are DFQATT and SNEGSKA (reference sequence). The DNA for the CDR3 is TGCAGTGCTAGTAGCACCTTGGAAGGGGACTATGGCTACACCTTC. Its protein product is CSASSTLEGDYGYTF.

Many counts were recorded for this clonotype. The genes are TRBV4-1 and TRBJ1-2, with D perhaps matching TRBD1 (6 bases). Between the trimmed V and J ends, which lost 3 bases and 4 bases, there was a span of 18 bases. The CDR3 has 16 amino acids. Germline CDR1 and CDR2: MGHRA and YSYEKL. CDR3 residues: CASSQLPGLGAYGYTF. The CDR3 region has the DNA TGCGCCAGCAGCCAGCTACCGGGACTGGGGGCCTATGGCTACACCTTC.

This clonotype was found many times. This rearrangement joins TRBV16 to TRBJ1-1; possibly TRBD1 for D (5 bases). Per the germline V gene, CDR1 is KGHSY and CDR2 is FQNENV. The CDR3 runs 12 residues. Trimming took off 3 bases at V and 3 bases at J, with 5 bases between the two ends. CDR3 residues: CASSQGHTEAFF. The DNA of the CDR3 is TGTGCCAGCAGCCAGGGACACACTGAAGCTTTCTTT.

V usage is TRBV2 and J usage is TRBJ1-3; D unresolved. This CDR3 region has 15 residues. The V gene's germline CDR1 is SNHLY and CDR2 FYNNEI. V lost 6 bases and J 4 bases, leaving 16 bases between the germline ends. The CDR3 DNA reads as TGTGCCAGCAGGGCAAACCGGGTCTTCGGAAACACCATATATTTT. Encoded protein: CASRANRVFGNTIYF.

The chain joins TRBV30 to TRBJ1-1; a possible D gene is TRBD1 (5 bases). Trimming pared 0 bases from V and 6 bases from J, leaving 8 bases between. Germline V CDR1 and CDR2: GTSNPN, SVGIG (reference sequence). The CDR3 totals 12 residues. The CDR3 spells CAWSVLGAEAFF. The CDR3 coding sequence is TGTGCCTGGAGTGTACTAGGGGCTGAAGCTTTCTTT.

The rearrangement links TRBV30 to TRBJ2-7; D is unresolved. Trimming stripped 0 bases from V and 3 bases from J, with 12 bases between. In germline, CDR1 is GTSNPN, CDR2 SVGIG (reference sequence). This CDR3 is built from 14 residues. CDR3 in DNA: TGTGCCTGGAGTGTAGGTACGGATCTCTACGAGCAGTACTTC. Translating gives CAWSVGTDLYEQYF. Based on the CDR3 plus reference TRBV30 and TRBJ2-7, the full variable domain is SQTIHQWPATLVQPVGSPLSLECTVEGTSNPNLYWYRQAAGRGLQLLFYSVGIGQISSEVPQNLSASRPQDRQFILSSKKLLLSDSGFYLCAWSVGTDLYEQYFGPGTRLTVT.

This clonotype showed up many times. The chain combines TRBV7-2 with TRBJ2-7; D possibly matches TRBD1 or TRBD2 (5 bases each). Per germline, CDR1 SGHTA and CDR2 FQGNSA. V lost 2 bases and J lost 4, with 15 bases in between. The CDR3 sequence is 15 residues long. Here the CDR3 DNA reads TGTGCCAGCAGCTTAACTAGGGGACCAGAATACGAGCAGTACTTC. It yields the protein CASSLTRGPEYEQYF.

This clonotype was counted ten times or more. The chain is built from TRBV5-1 and TRBJ2-7; 8 bases are shared with TRBD1. V lost 1 base to trimming and J lost 2 bases; unmatched junction nucleotides: 5. The CDR3 sequence is 15 residues long. The V gene's germline CDR1 is SGHRS and CDR2 YFSETQ. The CDR3: CASSLMTGVPYEQYF. The CDR3 DNA reads TGCGCCAGCAGCTTGATGACAGGGGTCCCCTACGAGCAGTACTTC. Using reference TRBV5-1 and TRBJ2-7 for the parts outside the CDR3, the full variable domain is KAGVTQTPRYLIKTRGQQVTLSCSPISGHRSVSWYQQTPGQGLQFLFEYFSETQRNKGNFPGRFSGRQFSNSRSEMNVSTLELGDSALYLCASSLMTGVPYEQYFGPGTRLTVT.

This clonotype was observed many times. The gene calls are TRBV30 and TRBJ2-7, with D possibly matching TRBD1 (6 bases). CDR3 length: 13 residues. V lost 0 bases, J lost 9 bases, and 15 bases lay in between. CDR1 and CDR2 from the germline V gene are GTSNPN and SVGIG (reference sequence). The CDR3 region has the DNA TGTGCCTGGAGTGTACGGACAGCCGGAGGGCAGTACTTC. Translation gives CAWSVRTAGGQYF.

The J gene is TRBJ1-5, the V gene TRBV20-1; TRBD1 matches at 8 bases. Germline assignment: CDR1 DFQATT and CDR2 SNEGSKA (reference sequence). This CDR3 contains 14 residues. Trimming at V came to 1 base and at J to 5 bases, leaving 4 bases not matched to a gene. The CDR3 DNA sequence: TGCAGTGCTAGAGGCCAGGGGGCGCATCAGCCCCAGCATTTT. As protein: CSARGQGAHQPQHF.